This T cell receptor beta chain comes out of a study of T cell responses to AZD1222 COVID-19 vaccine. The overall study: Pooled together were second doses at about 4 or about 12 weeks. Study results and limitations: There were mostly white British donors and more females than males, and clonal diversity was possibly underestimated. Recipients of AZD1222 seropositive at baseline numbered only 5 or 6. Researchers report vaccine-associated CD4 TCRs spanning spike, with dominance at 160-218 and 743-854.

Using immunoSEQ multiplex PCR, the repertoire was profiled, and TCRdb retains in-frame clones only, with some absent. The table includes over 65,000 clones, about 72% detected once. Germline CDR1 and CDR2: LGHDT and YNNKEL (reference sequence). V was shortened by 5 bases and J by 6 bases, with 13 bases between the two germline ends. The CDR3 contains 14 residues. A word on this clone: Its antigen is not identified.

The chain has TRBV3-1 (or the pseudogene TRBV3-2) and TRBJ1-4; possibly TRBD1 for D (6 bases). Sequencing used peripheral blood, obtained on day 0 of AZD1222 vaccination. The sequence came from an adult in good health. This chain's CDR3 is CASSNEGVDEKLFF. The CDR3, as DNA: TGTGCCAGCAGCAACGAGGGGGTGGATGAAAAACTGTTTTTT.